This is a list of T cell receptor beta chains from one sample in a study of blood T cell repertoires in COVID-19. The protocol was immunoSEQ multiplex PCR, while the TCRdb copy is restricted to in-frame clones and leaves out a portion. Of approximately 180,000 clones listed, 90% are singletons. The sample consisted of peripheral blood. Receptors originate from a man over 45 with acute or convalescent COVID-19. Both conserved end residues are trimmed from each CDR3.

CDR3 protein: ASSLVGVGNSPLH; J gene: TRBJ1-6; V gene: TRBV7-2
CDR3 protein: ASSPGDGNQPQH; J gene: TRBJ1-5; V gene: TRBV7-9
CDR3 protein: ASSPGQVPSRQETQY; J gene: TRBJ2-5; V gene: TRBV5-1
CDR3 protein: ASSVSLSGNTIY; J gene: TRBJ1-3; V gene: TRBV2
CDR3 protein: ASSPLGIDRGYGTSGKNIQY; J gene: TRBJ2-4; V gene: TRBV6-2/TRBV6-3
CDR3 protein: ASSRRGTGGVNRETQY; J gene: TRBJ2-5; V gene: TRBV9
CDR3 protein: ASREGLAKNNEQF; J gene: TRBJ2-1; V gene: TRBV21-1
CDR3 protein: ASSWVFGVGTSREQY; J gene: TRBJ2-7; V gene: TRBV28
CDR3 protein: ASSVEITRITGELF; J gene: TRBJ2-2; V gene: TRBV9
CDR3 protein: ASWSSGNTGELF; J gene: TRBJ2-2; V gene: TRBV18
CDR3 protein: ASSRTGGDTQY; J gene: TRBJ2-3; V gene: TRBV7-8
CDR3 protein: ASSISMNTEAF; J gene: TRBJ1-1; V gene: TRBV5-1
CDR3 protein: ASSLISGGATADTQY; J gene: TRBJ2-3; V gene: TRBV7-2
CDR3 protein: ASRGQSYYGYT; J gene: TRBJ1-2; V gene: TRBV12-3/TRBV12-4
CDR3 protein: ASSLDPSGGLDTQY; J gene: TRBJ2-3; V gene: TRBV11-2
CDR3 protein: ASSQTYEQY; J gene: TRBJ2-7; V gene: TRBV2
CDR3 protein: ASSHTGPGNTIY; J gene: TRBJ1-3; V gene: TRBV7-6
CDR3 protein: ASSFSGQGFSGANVLT; J gene: TRBJ2-6; V gene: TRBV5-5
CDR3 protein: AWNPTGVSTDTQY; J gene: TRBJ2-3; V gene: TRBV30
CDR3 protein: ASSATTSGGRTDTQY; J gene: TRBJ2-3; V gene: TRBV11-2
CDR3 protein: ASSVGGGAGANVLT; J gene: TRBJ2-6; V gene: TRBV9
CDR3 protein: ASSPTGTGRTGELF; J gene: TRBJ2-2; V gene: TRBV18
CDR3 protein: TKLADDPRRTDTQY; J gene: TRBJ2-3; V gene: TRBV1
CDR3 protein: SVEIVQGAFDGYT; J gene: TRBJ1-2; V gene: TRBV29-1
CDR3 protein: ASSLAGYTEAF; J gene: TRBJ1-1; V gene: TRBV11-2
CDR3 protein: ASSSQGAGPRGYT; J gene: TRBJ1-2; V gene: TRBV5-1
CDR3 protein: ASSPTSGGAGEQF; J gene: TRBJ2-1; V gene: TRBV5-1
CDR3 protein: ATSLQGSSYNEQF; J gene: TRBJ2-1; V gene: TRBV24-1
CDR3 protein: ASSIGDRGLQETQY; J gene: TRBJ2-5; V gene: TRBV19
CDR3 protein: ASSNTGGASTEAF; J gene: TRBJ1-1; V gene: TRBV28
CDR3 protein: ASSLNGEEETQY; J gene: TRBJ2-5; V gene: TRBV7-6
CDR3 protein: ASSYRQGGTDTQY; J gene: TRBJ2-3; V gene: TRBV7-2
CDR3 protein: ASSDRQASSYNEQF; J gene: TRBJ2-1; V gene: TRBV6-1
CDR3 protein: ASSSQYNEQF; J gene: TRBJ2-1; V gene: TRBV28
CDR3 protein: ASSPHGENNSPLH; J gene: TRBJ1-6; V gene: TRBV3-1/TRBV3-2
CDR3 protein: ASSALTGFGGATNEKLF; J gene: TRBJ1-4; V gene: TRBV19
CDR3 protein: ASSLGLIANEQF; J gene: TRBJ2-1; V gene: TRBV7-9
CDR3 protein: ATSRVGRQNEKLF; J gene: TRBJ1-4; V gene: TRBV15
CDR3 protein: ASSRDTIYEQY; J gene: TRBJ2-7; V gene: TRBV7-9
CDR3 protein: ASSEESSYNSPLH; J gene: TRBJ1-6; V gene: TRBV2
CDR3 protein: ASSHTVRNEQF; J gene: TRBJ2-1; V gene: TRBV3-1/TRBV3-2
CDR3 protein: ASSFNRDTEAF; J gene: TRBJ1-1; V gene: TRBV11-3
CDR3 protein: ASSPSPLASGTFYEQY; J gene: TRBJ2-7; V gene: TRBV5-1
CDR3 protein: ASSFLAGEGTGELF; J gene: TRBJ2-2; V gene: TRBV27
CDR3 protein: ATSRGGIKDSPLH; J gene: TRBJ1-6; V gene: TRBV15
CDR3 protein: ASSPGRREAHNEQF; J gene: TRBJ2-1; V gene: TRBV4-1
CDR3 protein: ASSLEPDRNHSPLH; J gene: TRBJ1-6; V gene: TRBV5-4
CDR3 protein: ASTSPNTGELF; J gene: TRBJ2-2; V gene: TRBV5-4
CDR3 protein: ASSDPSRKGYNEQF; J gene: TRBJ2-1; V gene: TRBV6-1
CDR3 protein: ASSGDNDNEQF; J gene: TRBJ2-1; V gene: TRBV5-1
CDR3 protein: ASSSAQHSGNTIY; J gene: TRBJ1-3; V gene: TRBV6-5
CDR3 protein: ASSATGQENIQY; J gene: TRBJ2-4; V gene: TRBV6-4